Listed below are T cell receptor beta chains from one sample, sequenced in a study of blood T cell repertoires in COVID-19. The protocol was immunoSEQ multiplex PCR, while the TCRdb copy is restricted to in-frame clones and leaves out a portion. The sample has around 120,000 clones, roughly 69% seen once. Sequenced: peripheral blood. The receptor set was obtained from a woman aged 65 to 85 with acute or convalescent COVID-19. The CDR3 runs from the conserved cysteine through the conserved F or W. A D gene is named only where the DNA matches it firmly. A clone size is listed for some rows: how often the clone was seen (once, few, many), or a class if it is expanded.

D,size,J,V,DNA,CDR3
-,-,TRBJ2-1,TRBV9,TGTGCCAGCAGCGTAGAAGGGGGACGGCTGAATGAGCAGTTCTTC,CASSVEGGRLNEQFF
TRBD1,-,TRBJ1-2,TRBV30,TGTGCCTGGAGGGGATCGGGACAGAACTATGGCTACACCTTC,CAWRGSGQNYGYTF
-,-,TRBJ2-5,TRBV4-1,TGCGCCAGCAGCCAAGGTCCGGAGCGCGAGACCCAGTACTTC,CASSQGPERETQYF
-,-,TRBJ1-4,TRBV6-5,TGTGCCAGCAGTCGGGGGTTCGGGGAAAAACTGTTTTTT,CASSRGFGEKLFF
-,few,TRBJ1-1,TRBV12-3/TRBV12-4,TGTGCCAGCAGTTTGTCGGCGGGGAGAGAAGCTTTCTTT,CASSLSAGREAFF
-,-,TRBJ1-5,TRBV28,TGTGCCAGCAGCGCCGGGGGGAGAGATAGCAATCAGCCCCAGCATTTT,CASSAGGRDSNQPQHF
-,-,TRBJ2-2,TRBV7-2,TGTGCCAGCAGCCGGGGTCCGACTTCGTTGAACACCGGGGAGCTGTTTTTT,CASSRGPTSLNTGELFF
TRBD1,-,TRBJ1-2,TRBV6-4,TGTGCCAGCAGTGATGGAACAGGGGGGGATGGCTACACCTTC,CASSDGTGGDGYTF
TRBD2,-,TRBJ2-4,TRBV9,TGTGCCAGCAGCCCACGCCCCCTAGCGGGGGGTGGCAAAAACATTCAGTACTTC,CASSPRPLAGGGKNIQYF
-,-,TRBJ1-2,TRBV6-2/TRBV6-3,TGTGCCAGCAGCCGGGAGTACTATGGCTACACCTTC,CASSREYYGYTF
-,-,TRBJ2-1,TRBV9,TGTGCCAGCAGCGTTTCGACGGGAGTGTCGTACAATGAGCAGTTCTTC,CASSVSTGVSYNEQFF
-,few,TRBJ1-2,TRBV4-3,TGCGCCAGCAGCCAGAGGGTGAGAGCTAACTATGGCTACACCTTC,CASSQRVRANYGYTF
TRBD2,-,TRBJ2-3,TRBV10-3,TGTGCCATCAGTGAGTCTCTAGGGACTAGCAACATGCAGTATTTT,CAISESLGTSNMQYF
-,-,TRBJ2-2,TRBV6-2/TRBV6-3,TGTGCCAGCAGTTACCCTCCCGGGGAGCTGTTTTTT,CASSYPPGELFF
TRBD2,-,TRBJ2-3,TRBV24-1,TGTGCCACCAGCGATTCGGGGGGGGCAGATACGCAGTATTTT,CATSDSGGADTQYF
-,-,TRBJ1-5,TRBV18,TGTGCCAGCCATAGGGAGAGCAATCAGCCCCAGCATTTT,CASHRESNQPQHF
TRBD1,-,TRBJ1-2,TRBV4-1,TGCGCCAGCAGCCAAGGGGCGGCCGTGAGACAGGGGCTCCTTAACTATGGCTACACCTTC,CASSQGAAVRQGLLNYGYTF
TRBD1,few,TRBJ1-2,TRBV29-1,TGCAGCGTGGACAGGGAAAGGGGCGCCTATGGCTACACCTTC,CSVDRERGAYGYTF
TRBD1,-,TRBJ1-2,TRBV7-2,TGTGCCAGCAGCTTAGTGGGACAGGGCTATGGCTACACCTTC,CASSLVGQGYGYTF
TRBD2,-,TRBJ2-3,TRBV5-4,TGTGCCAGCAGCCCGACTAGCGGGGATAGAGATACGCAGTATTTT,CASSPTSGDRDTQYF
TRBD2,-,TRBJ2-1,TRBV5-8,TGTGCCAGCAGCTTGGCCTTAGCGGGAGGACTTGAGCAGTTCTTC,CASSLALAGGLEQFF
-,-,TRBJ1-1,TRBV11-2,TGTGCCAGCAGCCCAGGGAGGCCAGAAGCTTTCTTT,CASSPGRPEAFF
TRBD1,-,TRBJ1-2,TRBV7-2,TGTGCCAGCAGCCGGGACAGGAAGGACTATGGCTACACCTTC,CASSRDRKDYGYTF
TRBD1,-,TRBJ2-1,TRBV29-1,TGCAGCGAGTGGACAGGGGGGTATGAGCAGTTCTTC,CSEWTGGYEQFF
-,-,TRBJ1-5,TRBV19,TGTGCCACCACGGGGGGCCAGCGATCGCCCCAGCATTTT,CATTGGQRSPQHF
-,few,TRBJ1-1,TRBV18,TGTGCCAGCTCACCACCGCCAGGGTGGGTCACTGAAGCTTTCTTT,CASSPPPGWVTEAFF
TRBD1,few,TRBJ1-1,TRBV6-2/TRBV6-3,TGTGCCAGCAGCCCCTTTGGACAGGGACAAAAGGAAGCTTTCTTT,CASSPFGQGQKEAFF
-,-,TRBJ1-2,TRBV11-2,TGTGCCAGCAGCCCCGGACAGTTCTATGGCTACACCTTC,CASSPGQFYGYTF
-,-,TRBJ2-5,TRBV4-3,TGCGCCAGCAGCCATCGGGGGGCCGTCGAGACCCAGTACTTC,CASSHRGAVETQYF
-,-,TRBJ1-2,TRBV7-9,TGTGCCAGCAGCGAGATCGGAGGAAGGGGCAGGGGTGGCTACACCTTC,CASSEIGGRGRGGYTF
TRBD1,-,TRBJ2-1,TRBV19,TGTGCCAGTAGGCGCCGGGGACAGGCTTTTTACAATGAGCAGTTCTTC,CASRRRGQAFYNEQFF
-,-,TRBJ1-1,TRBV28,TGTGCCAGCAGTTTATACCGGGTAAACACTGAAGCTTTCTTT,CASSLYRVNTEAFF